Following are 14 T cell receptor beta chains from one sample sequenced in a study of monozygotic twins with inflammatory bowel disease (dated by TCRdb to between 2018 and 2020). Libraries were built with 5' RACE. The run used an Illumina HiSeq 2500. TCRdb reanalyzed the reads, keeping one entry per CDR3 protein sequence and omitting DNA. The table for this sample records 150,000 to 200,000 distinct CDR3 sequences. Roughly 7.4% of the sample is held by the ten biggest clonotypes. What was sequenced was blood. The receptor set was obtained from a human donor with ulcerative colitis or Crohn's disease, or a healthy co-twin of an affected twin (not recorded which).

The V and J genes are TRBV7-2 and TRBJ2-7; TCRdb picks TRBD1, but there is no DNA to check that call. Looked up from germline, CDR1 is SGHTA and CDR2 is FQGNSA. The CDR3 contains 16 residues. The chain's CDR3 is CASSRATGSGRDEQYF.

The rearrangement joins TRBV9 to TRBJ2-7; TCRdb outputs TRBD2, but without DNA this stays unchecked. The CDR3 is made up of 15 amino acids. Germline V gene sequence: CDR1 SGDLS, CDR2 YYNGEE. The CDR3 here is CASSTFGTARDEQYF.

The chain has TRBV12-3 or TRBV12-4 and TRBJ1-2; absent DNA, TCRdb's TRBD1 call cannot be checked. The CDR3 covers 14 residues. The CDR3 spells CASSYGGGVYGYTF.

The V gene is TRBV20-1, the J gene TRBJ2-4; checking the TCRdb D call of TRBD1 is not possible without DNA. CDR1 and CDR2 (germline): DFQATT, SNEGSKA (reference sequence). The CDR3 consists of 17 residues. Here the CDR3 reads CSAREQGRGQTLNIQYF.

The chain has TRBV2 and TRBJ1-2; no DNA is available, so the TRBD1 call from TCRdb remains unchecked. CDR1 is SNHLY, CDR2 FYNNEI, per germline. The CDR3 is 13 amino acids. CDR3: CASTHRAYYGYTF.

V and J are TRBV5-1 and TRBJ2-7; TCRdb lists TRBD1, though no DNA is available to test this call. The germline V gene encodes CDR1 SGHRS and CDR2 YFSETQ. The CDR3 loop spans 17 amino acids. The CDR3 protein is CASSVTFPGPSSYEQYF.

This sequence joins TRBV5-1 and TRBJ2-5; TCRdb's assignment of TRBD1 cannot be checked, as there is no DNA. The CDR3 runs to 14 residues. Germline assignment: CDR1 SGHRS and CDR2 YFSETQ. The CDR3 region is CASSFWTEQETQYF. Based on the CDR3 plus reference TRBV5-1 and TRBJ2-5, the full variable domain is KAGVTQTPRYLIKTRGQQVTLSCSPISGHRSVSWYQQTPGQGLQFLFEYFSETQRNKGNFPGRFSGRQFSNSRSEMNVSTLELGDSALYLCASSFWTEQETQYFGPGTRLLVL.

The chain has TRBV11-2 and TRBJ1-5. The germline CDR1 and CDR2 sequences are SGHAT and FQNNGV. CDR3 length: 15 residues. The CDR3 spells CASSLDAGWNQPQHF.

The chain uses TRBV5-6 and TRBJ2-1; TCRdb indicates TRBD1, and absent DNA this call remains unverified. CDR3 size: 13 residues. Germline values: CDR1 SGHDT, CDR2 YYEEEE. The CDR3 reads CASSLAAVDEGFF.

This chain uses TRBV20-1 with TRBJ2-7; without DNA, the TCRdb call of TRBD1 cannot be checked. Germline CDR1 reads DFQATT; CDR2 reads SNEGSKA (reference sequence). This CDR3 has 12 amino acids. Here the CDR3 reads CSARGFGGEQYF.

The chain is built from TRBV20-1 and TRBJ2-5; the TRBD2 assignment by TCRdb is unverifiable without DNA. Germline V gene lookup returns CDR1 DFQATT and CDR2 SNEGSKA (reference sequence). CDR3 size: 15 residues. The CDR3 region is CSAPKTSGSRETQYF.

The gene calls are TRBV18 and TRBJ1-2. Germline CDR1 KGHSH, CDR2 LQKENI. The CDR3 runs 13 residues. The CDR3 is CASSPQREGGYTF.

This chain joins TRBV5-5 and TRBJ1-2; TCRdb's assignment of TRBD1 cannot be checked, as there is no DNA. Germline-derived CDR1 and CDR2 are SGHKS and YYEKEE (reference sequence). CDR3 length: 13 residues. The CDR3 spells CASSLYRDYGYTF.

This chain links TRBV30 with TRBJ2-5. This CDR3 contains 13 residues. Germline V CDR1 and CDR2: GTSNPN, SVGIG (reference sequence). The CDR3 loop reads CAWSVSLGETQYF. The variable domain in full, with the rest retrieved from reference TRBV30 and TRBJ2-5, is SQTIHQWPATLVQPVGSPLSLECTVEGTSNPNLYWYRQAAGRGLQLLFYSVGIGQISSEVPQNLSASRPQDRQFILSSKKLLLSDSGFYLCAWSVSLGETQYFGPGTRLLVL.